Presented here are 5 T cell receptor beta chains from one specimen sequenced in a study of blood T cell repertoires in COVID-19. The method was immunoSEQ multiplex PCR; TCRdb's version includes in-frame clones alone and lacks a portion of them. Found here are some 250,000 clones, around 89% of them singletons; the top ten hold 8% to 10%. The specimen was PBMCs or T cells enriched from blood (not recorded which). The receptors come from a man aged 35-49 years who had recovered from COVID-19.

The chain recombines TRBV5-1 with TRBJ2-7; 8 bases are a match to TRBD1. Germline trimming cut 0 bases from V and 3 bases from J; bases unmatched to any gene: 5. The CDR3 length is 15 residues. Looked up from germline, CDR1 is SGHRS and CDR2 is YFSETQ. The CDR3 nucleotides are TGCGCCAGCAGCTTGGTGGGACAGGCTGGCTACGAGCAGTACTTC. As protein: CASSLVGQAGYEQYF.

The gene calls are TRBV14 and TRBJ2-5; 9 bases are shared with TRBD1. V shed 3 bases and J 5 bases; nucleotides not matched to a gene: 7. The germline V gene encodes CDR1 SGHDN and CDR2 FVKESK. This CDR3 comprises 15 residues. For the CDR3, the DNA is TGTGCCAGCAGCCAGCTGTACAGGGGGCTTGAGACCCAGTACTTC. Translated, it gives CASSQLYRGLETQYF.

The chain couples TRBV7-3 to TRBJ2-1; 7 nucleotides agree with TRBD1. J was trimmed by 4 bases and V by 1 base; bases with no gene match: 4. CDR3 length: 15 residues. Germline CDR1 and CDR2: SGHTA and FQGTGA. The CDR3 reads CASSLIGTEYNEQFF. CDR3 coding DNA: TGTGCCAGCAGCTTAATCGGGACAGAATACAATGAGCAGTTCTTC.

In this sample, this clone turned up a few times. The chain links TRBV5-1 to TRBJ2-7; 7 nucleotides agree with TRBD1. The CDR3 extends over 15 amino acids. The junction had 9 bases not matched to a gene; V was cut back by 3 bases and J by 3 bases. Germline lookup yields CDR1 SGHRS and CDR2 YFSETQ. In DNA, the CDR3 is TGCGCCAGCAGCTCATGGACAGGCCCGAACTACGAGCAGTACTTC. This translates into CASSSWTGPNYEQYF.

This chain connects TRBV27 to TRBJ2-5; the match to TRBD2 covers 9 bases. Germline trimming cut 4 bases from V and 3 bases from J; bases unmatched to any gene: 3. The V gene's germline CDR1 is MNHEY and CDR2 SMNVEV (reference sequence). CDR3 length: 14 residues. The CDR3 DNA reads TGTGCCAGCAGTTCCATAGCGGGAGAAGAGACCCAGTACTTC. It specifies CASSSIAGEETQYF.